This TCR beta chain is from a study of cytomegalovirus exposure and HLA in healthy donors. Study-wide background: Assignment to the Caucasian-associated ancestry cluster applied to approximately 80% of the approximately 360 genotyped donors. Study-wide results and caveats: In a later analysis, compared with equally common non-associated chains, HLA-associated beta chains were more expanded. Within the data, a cluster of highly shared sequence variants was likely a sequencing artifact.

J gave up 5 bases and V 4 bases, and 10 bases lay outside the gene matches. Germline CDR1 is PRHDT and CDR2 is FYEKMQ (reference sequence). CDR3 length equals 15 residues. Researchers ran the PCR with 60 Vbeta and 13 Jbeta primers. Sequenced by immunoSEQ multiplex PCR; TCRdb stores in-frame clones only, minus some. The table shows about 140,000 clones, with around three quarters occurring only once. As for this clone: As yet, its antigen is unknown.

Sequencing was done on a sample of PBMCs. This TCR was sampled from a woman in her 40s in good health and CMV-seropositive. The genes are TRBV13 and TRBJ2-5; TRBD2 agrees at 7 bases. CDR3: CASSSRTRSRETQYF. The CDR3 DNA sequence: TGTGCCAGCAGCTCGAGGACTAGGTCTCGGGAGACCCAGTACTTC. Complete variable domain (other parts from reference TRBV13 and TRBJ2-5): AAGVIQSPRHLIKEKRETATLKCYPIPRHDTVYWYQQGPGQDPQFLISFYEKMQSDKGSIPDRFSAQQFSDYHSELNMSSLELGDSALYFCASSSRTRSRETQYFGPGTRLLVL.